This entry lists 4 T cell receptor beta chains sequenced from one sample in a study of blood T cell repertoires in COVID-19 (TCRdb year 2020). The library was prepared using the immunoSEQ multiplex PCR assay. TCRdb holds this immuneACCESS table with in-frame rearrangements only. Some clones are missing; in checked studies, unresolved V genes explain under half, and the rest has no known cause. In this sample the table shows 65,000 or so clones, approximately 80% of which occur a single time. The top ten constitute about 3.4% of the sample. Sample: peripheral blood. The source is a man aged 55 to 69 with acute or convalescent COVID-19.

This sequence joins TRBV19 and TRBJ1-5; D perhaps matches TRBD1 (6 bases). The CDR3 runs to 16 residues. Germline loops: CDR1 LNHDA, CDR2 SQIVND (reference sequence). Trimming left V 3 bases short and J 5 bases short, with 17 bases between. CDR3 sequence reads: CASSMRGQRMDQPQHF. As DNA, the CDR3 is TGTGCCAGTAGTATGAGAGGACAGAGAATGGATCAGCCCCAGCATTTT.

V and J are TRBV19 and TRBJ2-3, with TRBD2 as a possible D gene (6 bases). Trimming cost V 4 bases and J 0 bases, with 20 bases left between them. The CDR3 length is 18 residues. Germline-derived CDR1 and CDR2 are LNHDA and SQIVND (reference sequence). Written as DNA, the CDR3 is TGTGCCAGTAGTAGGGGTTTCGTGGCGGGATTTAGCACAGATACGCAGTATTTT. Protein sequence: CASSRGFVAGFSTDTQYF.

V gene TRBV5-1 combines with J gene TRBJ2-2, with TRBD1 matching 7 bases. The CDR3 extends over 16 amino acids. With V trimmed by 1 base and J by 5 bases, 8 bases remained unmatched. Germline lookup yields CDR1 SGHRS and CDR2 YFSETQ. The CDR3 sequence: CASSLSTGADTGELFF. The CDR3 DNA reads TGCGCCAGCAGCTTGTCAACAGGGGCCGATACCGGGGAGCTGTTTTTT.

The chain joins TRBV6-1 to TRBJ1-5; 7 bases are a match to TRBD1. The germline CDR1 and CDR2 sequences are MNHNS and SASEGT. J lost 5 bases, V lost 3 bases, and 13 bases had no gene match. This CDR3 comprises 17 residues. In nucleotides, the CDR3 is TGTGCCAGCAGTGACGCCTCCAGGGGGGACCTGGATCAGCCCCAGCATTTT. It codes for CASSDASRGDLDQPQHF.